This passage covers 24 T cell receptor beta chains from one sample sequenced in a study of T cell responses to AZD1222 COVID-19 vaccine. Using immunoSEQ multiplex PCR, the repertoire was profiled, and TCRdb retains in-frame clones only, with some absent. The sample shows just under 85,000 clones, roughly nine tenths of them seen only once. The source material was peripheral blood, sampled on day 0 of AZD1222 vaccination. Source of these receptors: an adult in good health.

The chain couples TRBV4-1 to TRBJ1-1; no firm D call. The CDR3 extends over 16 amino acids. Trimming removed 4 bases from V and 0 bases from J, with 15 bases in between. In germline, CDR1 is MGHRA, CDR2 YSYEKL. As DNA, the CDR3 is TGCGCCAGCAGCCTAGGAGGGCAGGCTTTGAACACTGAAGCTTTCTTT. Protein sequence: CASSLGGQALNTEAFF.

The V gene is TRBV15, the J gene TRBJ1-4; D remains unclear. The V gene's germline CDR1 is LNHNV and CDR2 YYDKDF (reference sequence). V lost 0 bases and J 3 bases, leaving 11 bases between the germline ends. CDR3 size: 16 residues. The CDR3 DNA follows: TGTGCCACCAGCAGAGATAAGAAAGGAGCTAATGAAAAACTGTTTTTT. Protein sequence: CATSRDKKGANEKLFF.

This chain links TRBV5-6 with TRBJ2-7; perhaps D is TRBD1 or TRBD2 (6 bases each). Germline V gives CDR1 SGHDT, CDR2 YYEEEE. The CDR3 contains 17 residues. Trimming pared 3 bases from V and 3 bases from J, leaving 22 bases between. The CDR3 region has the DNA TGTGCCAGCAGCTCCTTGGGGGACGGGGGCTCGATCTACGAGCAGTACTTC. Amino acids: CASSSLGDGGSIYEQYF. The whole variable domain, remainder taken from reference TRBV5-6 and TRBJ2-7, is DAGVTQSPTHLIKTRGQQVTLRCSPKSGHDTVSWYQQALGQGPQFIFQYYEEEERQRGNFPDRFSGHQFPNYSSELNVNALLLGDSALYLCASSSLGDGGSIYEQYFGPGTRLTVT.

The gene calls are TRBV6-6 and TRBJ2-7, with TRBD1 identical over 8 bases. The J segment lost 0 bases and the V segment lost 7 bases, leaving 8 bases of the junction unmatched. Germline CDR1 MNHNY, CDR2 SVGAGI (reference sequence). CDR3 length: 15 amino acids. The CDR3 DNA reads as TGTGCCAGCACTCAGGGGGACAGGAGCTCCTACGAGCAGTACTTC. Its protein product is CASTQGDRSSYEQYF.

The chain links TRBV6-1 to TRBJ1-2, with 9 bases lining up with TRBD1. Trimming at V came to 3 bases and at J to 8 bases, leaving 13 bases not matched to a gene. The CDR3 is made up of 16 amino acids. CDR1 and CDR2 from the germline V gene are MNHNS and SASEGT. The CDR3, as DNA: TGTGCCAGCAGTGAGAATTCCCGGGACAGGGTCAGGGGCTACACCTTC. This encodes CASSENSRDRVRGYTF.

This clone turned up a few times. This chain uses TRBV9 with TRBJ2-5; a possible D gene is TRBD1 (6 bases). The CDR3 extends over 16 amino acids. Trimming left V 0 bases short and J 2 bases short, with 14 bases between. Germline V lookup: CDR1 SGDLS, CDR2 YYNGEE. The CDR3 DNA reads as TGTGCCAGCAGCGTAGCCCCCCTGGGGGCACAAGAGACCCAGTACTTC. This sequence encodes CASSVAPLGAQETQYF.

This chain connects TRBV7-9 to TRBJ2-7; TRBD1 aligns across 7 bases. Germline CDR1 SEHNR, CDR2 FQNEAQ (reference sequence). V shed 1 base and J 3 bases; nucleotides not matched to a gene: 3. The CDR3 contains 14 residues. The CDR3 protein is CASSLVGGGYEQYF. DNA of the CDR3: TGTGCCAGCAGCTTAGTAGGGGGCGGCTACGAGCAGTACTTC. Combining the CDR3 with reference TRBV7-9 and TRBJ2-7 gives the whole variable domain DTGVSQNPRHKITKRGQNVTFRCDPISEHNRLYWYRQTLGQGPEFLTYFQNEAQLEKSRLLSDRFSAERPKGSFSTLEIQRTEQGDSAMYLCASSLVGGGYEQYFGPGTRLTVT.

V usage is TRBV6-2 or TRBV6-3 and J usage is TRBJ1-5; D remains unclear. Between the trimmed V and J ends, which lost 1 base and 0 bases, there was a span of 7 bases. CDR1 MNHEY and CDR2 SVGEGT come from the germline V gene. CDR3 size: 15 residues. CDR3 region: CASSYWTVSNQPQHF. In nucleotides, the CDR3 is TGTGCCAGCAGTTACTGGACGGTTAGCAATCAGCCCCAGCATTTT.

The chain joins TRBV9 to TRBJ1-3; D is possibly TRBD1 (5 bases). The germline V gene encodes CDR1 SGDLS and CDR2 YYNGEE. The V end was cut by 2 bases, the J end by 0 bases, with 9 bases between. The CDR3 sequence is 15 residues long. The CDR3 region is CASSVGGTSGNTIYF. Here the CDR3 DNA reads TGTGCCAGCAGCGTGGGGGGTACCTCTGGAAACACCATATATTTT.

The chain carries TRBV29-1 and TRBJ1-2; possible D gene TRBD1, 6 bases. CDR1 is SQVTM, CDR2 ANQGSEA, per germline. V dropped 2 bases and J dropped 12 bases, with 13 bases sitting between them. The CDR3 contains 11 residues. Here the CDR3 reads CSVELTGGDTF. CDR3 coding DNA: TGCAGCGTTGAATTGACAGGCGGGGACACCTTC.

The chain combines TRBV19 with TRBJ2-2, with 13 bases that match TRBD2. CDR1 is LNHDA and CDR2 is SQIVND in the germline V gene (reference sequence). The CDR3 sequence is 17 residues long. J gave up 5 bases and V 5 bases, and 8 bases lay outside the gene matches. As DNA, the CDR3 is TGTGCCAGTAGTCGGACTAGCGGGGGCCGAGGGACCGGGGAGCTGTTTTTT. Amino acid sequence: CASSRTSGGRGTGELFF.

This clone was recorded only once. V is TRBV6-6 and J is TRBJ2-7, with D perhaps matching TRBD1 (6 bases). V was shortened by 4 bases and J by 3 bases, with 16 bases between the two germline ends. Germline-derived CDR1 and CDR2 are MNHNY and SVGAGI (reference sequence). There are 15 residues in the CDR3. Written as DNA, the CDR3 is TGTGCCAGCAGTTTCCTCGGACAGCTCAACTACGAGCAGTACTTC. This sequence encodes CASSFLGQLNYEQYF.

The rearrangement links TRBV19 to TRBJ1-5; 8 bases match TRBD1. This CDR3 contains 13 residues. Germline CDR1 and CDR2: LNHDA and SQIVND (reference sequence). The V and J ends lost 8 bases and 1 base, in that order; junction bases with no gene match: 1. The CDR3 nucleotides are TGTGCCAGTGACAGGGGAAGCAATCAGCCCCAGCATTTT. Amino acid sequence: CASDRGSNQPQHF.

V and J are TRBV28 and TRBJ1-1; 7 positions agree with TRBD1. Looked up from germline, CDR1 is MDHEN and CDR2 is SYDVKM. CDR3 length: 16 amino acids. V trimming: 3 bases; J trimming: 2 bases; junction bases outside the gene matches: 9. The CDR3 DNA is TGTGCCAGCAGTTTTACAGGGGCCCACCGAAACACTGAAGCTTTCTTT. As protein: CASSFTGAHRNTEAFF.

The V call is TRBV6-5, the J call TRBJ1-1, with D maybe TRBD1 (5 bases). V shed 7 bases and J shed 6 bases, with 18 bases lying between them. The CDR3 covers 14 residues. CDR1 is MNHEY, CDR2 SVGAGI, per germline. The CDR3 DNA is TGTGCCAGCACCGTAAGCCGGACATTCCCTGAAGCTTTCTTT. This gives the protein CASTVSRTFPEAFF.

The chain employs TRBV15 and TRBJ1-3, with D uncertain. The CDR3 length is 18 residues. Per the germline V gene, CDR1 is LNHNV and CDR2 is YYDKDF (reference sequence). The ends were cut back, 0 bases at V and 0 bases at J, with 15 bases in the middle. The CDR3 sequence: CATSRDALGRNSGNTIYF. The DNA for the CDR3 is TGTGCCACCAGCAGAGATGCGCTTGGTAGAAACTCTGGAAACACCATATATTTT.

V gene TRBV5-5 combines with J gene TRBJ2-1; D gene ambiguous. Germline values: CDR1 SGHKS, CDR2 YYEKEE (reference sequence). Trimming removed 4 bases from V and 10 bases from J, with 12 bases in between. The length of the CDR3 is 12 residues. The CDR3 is CASSMDVSEQFF. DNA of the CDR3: TGTGCCAGCAGCATGGACGTTTCCGAGCAGTTCTTC.

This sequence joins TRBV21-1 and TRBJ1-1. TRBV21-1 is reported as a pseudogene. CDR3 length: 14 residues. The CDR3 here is CASSIGGMNTEAFF. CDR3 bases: TGTGCCAGCAGCATCGGGGGCATGAACACTGAAGCTTTCTTT.

CDR3 in DNA: TGTGCCAGCAGTTACGGTTGGGTCGAGCAGTACTTC. This sequence encodes CASSYGWVEQYF. This chain joins TRBV6-6 and TRBJ2-7, with D hard to call. Germline values: CDR1 MNHNY, CDR2 SVGAGI (reference sequence). With 2 bases removed from V and 6 bases from J, the gap between germline ends came to 8 bases. This CDR3 is 12 amino acids long.

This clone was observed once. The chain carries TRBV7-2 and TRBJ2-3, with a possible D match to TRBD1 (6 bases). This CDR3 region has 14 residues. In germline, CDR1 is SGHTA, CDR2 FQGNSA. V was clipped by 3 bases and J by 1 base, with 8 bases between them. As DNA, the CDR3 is TGTGCCAGCAGCTTCCGACAGGGCACAGATACGCAGTATTTT. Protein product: CASSFRQGTDTQYF.

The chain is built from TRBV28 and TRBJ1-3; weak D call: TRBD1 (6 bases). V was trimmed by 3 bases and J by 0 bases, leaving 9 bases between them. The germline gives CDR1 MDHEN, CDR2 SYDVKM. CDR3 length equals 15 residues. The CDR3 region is CASSFDRPSGNTIYF. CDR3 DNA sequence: TGTGCCAGCAGTTTTGACAGGCCCTCTGGAAACACCATATATTTT.

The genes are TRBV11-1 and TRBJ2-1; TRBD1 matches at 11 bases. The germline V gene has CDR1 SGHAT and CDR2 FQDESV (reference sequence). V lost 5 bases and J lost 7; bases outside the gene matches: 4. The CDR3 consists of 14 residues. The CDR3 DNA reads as TGTGCCAGCAGCCCGGACAGGGGGCGGAATGAGCAGTTCTTC. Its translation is CASSPDRGRNEQFF. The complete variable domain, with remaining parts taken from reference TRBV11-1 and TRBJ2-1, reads EAEVAQSPRYKITEKSQAVAFWCDPISGHATLYWYRQILGQGPELLVQFQDESVVDDSQLPKDRFSAERLKGVDSTLKIQPAELGDSAMYLCASSPDRGRNEQFFGPGTRLTVL.

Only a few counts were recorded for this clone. The CDR3 nucleotides read TGTGCCAGCAGTTCCCGACTAGCGGGGGAAGAGACCCAGTACTTC. Its protein product is CASSSRLAGEETQYF. The chain has TRBV27 and TRBJ2-5; 12 bases agree with TRBD2. Germline CDR1 reads MNHEY; CDR2 reads SMNVEV (reference sequence). The CDR3 covers 15 residues. Unmatched junction bases numbered 3, after V lost 4 bases and J lost 3 bases.

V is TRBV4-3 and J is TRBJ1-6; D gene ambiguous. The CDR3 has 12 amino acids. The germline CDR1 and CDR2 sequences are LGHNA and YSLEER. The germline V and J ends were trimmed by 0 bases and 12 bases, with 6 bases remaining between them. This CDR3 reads CASSQEGGPLHF. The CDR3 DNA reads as TGCGCCAGCAGCCAAGAGGGTGGACCCCTCCACTTT.